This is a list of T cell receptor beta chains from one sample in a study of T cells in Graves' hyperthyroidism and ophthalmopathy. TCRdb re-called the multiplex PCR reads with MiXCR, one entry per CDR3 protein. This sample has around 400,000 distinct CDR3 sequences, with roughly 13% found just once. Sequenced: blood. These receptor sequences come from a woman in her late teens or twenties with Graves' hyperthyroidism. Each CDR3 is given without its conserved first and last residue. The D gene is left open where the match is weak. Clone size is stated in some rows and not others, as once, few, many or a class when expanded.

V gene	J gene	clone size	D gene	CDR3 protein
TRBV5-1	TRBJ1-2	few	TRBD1	ASSTRTGNYGYT
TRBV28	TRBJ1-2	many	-	ASSFGIYGYT
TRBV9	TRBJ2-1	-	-	ASSYRTASSYNEQF
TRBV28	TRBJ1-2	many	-	ASSLNGQFIGGYT
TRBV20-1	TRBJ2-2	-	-	SAPDRNTGELF
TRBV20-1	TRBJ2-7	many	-	SAHVQGSYEQY
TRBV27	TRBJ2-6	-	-	ASKPTRSGANVPT
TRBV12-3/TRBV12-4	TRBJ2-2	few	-	ASSSLSRGTGELF
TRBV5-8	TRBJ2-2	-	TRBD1	ASSPRGRVGGELF
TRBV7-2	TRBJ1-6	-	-	ASSGGGSSYNSPLH
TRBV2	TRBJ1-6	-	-	ASTASPYNSPLH
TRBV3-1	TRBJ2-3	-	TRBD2	ASSQARSGGSSDTQY
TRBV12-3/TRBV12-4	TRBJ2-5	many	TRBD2	ASRVGLAGGPVETQY
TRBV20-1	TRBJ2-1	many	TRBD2	SAIRTSAFPQAHEQF
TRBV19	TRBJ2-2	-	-	ASLRISDSLSTGELF
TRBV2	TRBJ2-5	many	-	ASSGIGVETQY
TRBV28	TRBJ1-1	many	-	ASSPSDLRIEAF
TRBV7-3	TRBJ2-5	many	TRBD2	ASSFAGGETQY
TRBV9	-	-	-	ASSAASWYYNEQY
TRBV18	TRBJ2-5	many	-	ASSFGQPQETQY
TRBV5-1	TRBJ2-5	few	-	ASSFSGRETQY
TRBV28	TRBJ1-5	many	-	ASSFGRGLYSNQPQH
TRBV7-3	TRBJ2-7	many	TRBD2	ASSLMGLAGSSYEQY
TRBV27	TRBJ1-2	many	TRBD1	ASSSGGRGYT
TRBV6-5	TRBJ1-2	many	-	ASSYRPPRSGFDYGYT
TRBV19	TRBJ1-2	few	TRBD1	ASISDRTYGYT
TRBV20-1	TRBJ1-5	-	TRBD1	SAGYPRTGHQPQH
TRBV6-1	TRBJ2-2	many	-	ASSWGVRGHTGELF
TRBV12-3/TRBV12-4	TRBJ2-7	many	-	ASSFQVGSEQY
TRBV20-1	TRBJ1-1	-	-	SADMADTEAF
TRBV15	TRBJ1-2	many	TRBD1	ATSRGIGGSDYGYT
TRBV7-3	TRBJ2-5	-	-	ASSLTVWRGPKTQY
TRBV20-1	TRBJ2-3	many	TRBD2	SAGGLAGGGDTQY
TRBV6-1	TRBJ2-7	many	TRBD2	ASSEEAGNIDEQY
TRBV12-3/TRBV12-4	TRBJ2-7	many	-	ASSLGGGREQY
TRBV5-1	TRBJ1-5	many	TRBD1	ASSLEGQGNQPQH
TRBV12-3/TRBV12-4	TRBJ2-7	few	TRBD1	ASSGQGFSNEQY
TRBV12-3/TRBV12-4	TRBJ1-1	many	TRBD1	ASGFALQGGTEAF
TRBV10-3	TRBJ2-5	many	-	AISEVQIAESGIETQY
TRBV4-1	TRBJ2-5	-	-	ASSQGIREETQY
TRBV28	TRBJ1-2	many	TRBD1	ASRFAGTEANYGYT
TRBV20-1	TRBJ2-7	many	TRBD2	SAGISGSNPSYEQY
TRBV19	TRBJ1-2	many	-	ASIGGSNYGYT
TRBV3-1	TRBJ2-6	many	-	ASSQRGAGANVLT
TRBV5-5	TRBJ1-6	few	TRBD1	ASSRWGQGNNSPLH
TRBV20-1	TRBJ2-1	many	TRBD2	SAFLAGAPRGEQF
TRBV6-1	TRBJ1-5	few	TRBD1	ASVDRGVNQPQH
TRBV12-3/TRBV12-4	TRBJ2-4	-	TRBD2	ASSGAGVNIQY
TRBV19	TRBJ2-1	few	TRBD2	ASSIMVGGLAGDNEQF
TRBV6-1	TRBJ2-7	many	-	ASSHLAYEQY
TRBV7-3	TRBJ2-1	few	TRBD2	ASSLTLAGGSYNEQF
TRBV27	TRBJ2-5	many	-	ASSLDLVTQY
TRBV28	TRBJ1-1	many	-	ASNAGVGTEAF
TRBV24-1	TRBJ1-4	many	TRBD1	ATSDSRQGGEKLF
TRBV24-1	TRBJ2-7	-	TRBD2	ATSDSLAGGPREQY